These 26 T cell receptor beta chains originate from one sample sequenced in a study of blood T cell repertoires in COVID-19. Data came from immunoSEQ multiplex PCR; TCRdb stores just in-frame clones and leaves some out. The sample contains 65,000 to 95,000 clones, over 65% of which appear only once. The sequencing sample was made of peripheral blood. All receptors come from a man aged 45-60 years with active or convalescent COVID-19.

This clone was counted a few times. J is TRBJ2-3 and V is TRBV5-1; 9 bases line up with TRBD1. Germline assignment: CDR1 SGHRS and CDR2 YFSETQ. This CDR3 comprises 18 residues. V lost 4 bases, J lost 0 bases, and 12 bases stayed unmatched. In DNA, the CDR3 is TGCGCCAGCAGCCCCGGGACAGGGACGGTTCCTAGCACAGATACGCAGTATTTT. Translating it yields CASSPGTGTVPSTDTQYF.

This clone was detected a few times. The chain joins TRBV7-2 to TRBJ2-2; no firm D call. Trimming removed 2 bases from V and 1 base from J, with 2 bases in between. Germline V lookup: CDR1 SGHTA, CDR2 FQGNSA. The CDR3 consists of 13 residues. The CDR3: CASSLLNTGELFF. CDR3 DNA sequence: TGTGCCAGCAGCTTACTGAACACCGGGGAGCTGTTTTTT.

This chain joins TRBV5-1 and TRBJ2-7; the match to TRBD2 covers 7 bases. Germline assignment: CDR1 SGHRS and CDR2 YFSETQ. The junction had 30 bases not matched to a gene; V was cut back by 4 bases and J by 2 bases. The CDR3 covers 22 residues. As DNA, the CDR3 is TGCGCCAGCAGCCGCGAGGGAGGGGCCGGCGACCTTATGATTATAACCCCCTACGAGCAGTACTTC. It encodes CASSREGGAGDLMIITPYEQYF.

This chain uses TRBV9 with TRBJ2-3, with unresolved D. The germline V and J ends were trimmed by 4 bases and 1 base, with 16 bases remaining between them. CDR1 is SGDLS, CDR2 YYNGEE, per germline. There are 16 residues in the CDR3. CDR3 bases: TGTGCCAGCAGCTCCGGAGCCCTAGAAGGCACAGATACGCAGTATTTT. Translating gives CASSSGALEGTDTQYF.

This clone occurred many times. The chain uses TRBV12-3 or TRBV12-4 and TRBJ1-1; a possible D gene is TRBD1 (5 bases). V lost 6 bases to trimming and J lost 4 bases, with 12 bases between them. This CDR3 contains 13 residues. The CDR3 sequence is CASSLGAITEAFF. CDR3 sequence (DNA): TGTGCCAGCAGCCTTGGGGCCATCACTGAAGCTTTCTTT.

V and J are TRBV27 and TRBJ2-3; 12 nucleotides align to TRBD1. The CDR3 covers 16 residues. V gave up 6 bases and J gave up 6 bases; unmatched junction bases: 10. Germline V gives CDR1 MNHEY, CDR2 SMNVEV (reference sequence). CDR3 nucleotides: TGTGCCAGCAGCCGAAACCGGGACAGGGGGCTGGATACGCAGTATTTT. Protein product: CASSRNRDRGLDTQYF.

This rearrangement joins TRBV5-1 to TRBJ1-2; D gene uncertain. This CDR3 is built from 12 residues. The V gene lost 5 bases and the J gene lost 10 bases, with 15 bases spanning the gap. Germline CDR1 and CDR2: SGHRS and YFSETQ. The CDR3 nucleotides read TGCGCCAGCAGAACCTATCTGGGCTACTACACCTTC. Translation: CASRTYLGYYTF.

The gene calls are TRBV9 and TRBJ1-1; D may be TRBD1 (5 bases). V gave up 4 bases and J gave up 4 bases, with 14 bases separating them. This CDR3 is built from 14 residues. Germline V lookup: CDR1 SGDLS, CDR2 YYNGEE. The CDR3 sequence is CASSPGGQGTEAFF. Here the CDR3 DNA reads TGTGCCAGCAGCCCCGGGGGTCAGGGCACTGAAGCTTTCTTT.

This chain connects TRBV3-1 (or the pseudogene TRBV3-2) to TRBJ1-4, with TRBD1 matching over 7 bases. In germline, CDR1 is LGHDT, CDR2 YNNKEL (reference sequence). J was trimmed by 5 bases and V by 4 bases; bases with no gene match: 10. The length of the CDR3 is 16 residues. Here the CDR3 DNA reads TGTGCCAGCAGCCGTTCTCTGGCAGGGGGGAATGAAAAACTGTTTTTT. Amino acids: CASSRSLAGGNEKLFF.

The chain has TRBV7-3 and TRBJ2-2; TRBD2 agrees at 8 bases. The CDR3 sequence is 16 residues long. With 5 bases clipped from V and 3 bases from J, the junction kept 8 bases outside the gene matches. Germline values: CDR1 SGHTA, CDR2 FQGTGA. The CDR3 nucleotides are TGTGCCAGCAGCCGCCGGGGGGGAACCGACACCGGGGAGCTGTTTTTT. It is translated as CASSRRGGTDTGELFF.

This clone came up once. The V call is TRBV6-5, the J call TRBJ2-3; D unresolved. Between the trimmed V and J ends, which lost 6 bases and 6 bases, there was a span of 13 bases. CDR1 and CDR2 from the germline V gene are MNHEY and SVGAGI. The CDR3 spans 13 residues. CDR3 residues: CASRNPGTDTQYF. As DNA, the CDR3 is TGTGCCAGCAGAAACCCAGGAACCGATACGCAGTATTTT.

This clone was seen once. DNA of the CDR3: TGTGCCAGCAGCTTCTGGGTCCCGAGCTACGGGGACCAAGAGACCCAGTACTTC. Protein product: CASSFWVPSYGDQETQYF. V gene TRBV11-2 combines with J gene TRBJ2-5, with a weak D call TRBD2 (5 bases). Germline CDR1 reads SGHAT; CDR2 reads FQNNGV. Trimming shortened V by 3 bases and J by 0 bases, and 20 bases separated the two germline ends. The CDR3 runs to 18 residues.

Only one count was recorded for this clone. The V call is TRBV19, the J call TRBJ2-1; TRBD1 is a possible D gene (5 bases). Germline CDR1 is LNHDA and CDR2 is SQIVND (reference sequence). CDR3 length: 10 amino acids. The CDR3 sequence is CAVRGSVEFF. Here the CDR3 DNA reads TGTGCAGTAAGGGGCTCCGTGGAGTTCTTC.

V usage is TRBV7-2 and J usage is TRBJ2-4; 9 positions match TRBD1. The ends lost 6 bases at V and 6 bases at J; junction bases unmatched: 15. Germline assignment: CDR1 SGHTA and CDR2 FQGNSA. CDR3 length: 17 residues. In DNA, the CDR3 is TGTGCCAGCAGTCTTGGGAGTGGGACAGGGCACACAAACATTCAGTACTTC. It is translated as CASSLGSGTGHTNIQYF.

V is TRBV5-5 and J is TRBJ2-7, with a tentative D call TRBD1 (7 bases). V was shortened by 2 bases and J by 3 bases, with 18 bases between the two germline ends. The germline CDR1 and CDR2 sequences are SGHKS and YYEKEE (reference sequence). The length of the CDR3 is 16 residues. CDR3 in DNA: TGTGCCAGCAGCTTCGACGGGGGTAGGGGGCTCTACGAGCAGTACTTC. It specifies CASSFDGGRGLYEQYF.

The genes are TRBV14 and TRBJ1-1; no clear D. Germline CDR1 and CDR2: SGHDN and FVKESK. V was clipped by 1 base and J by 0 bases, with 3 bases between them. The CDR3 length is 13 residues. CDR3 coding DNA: TGTGCCAGCAGCCAAGGTATGAACACTGAAGCTTTCTTT. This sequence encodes CASSQGMNTEAFF.

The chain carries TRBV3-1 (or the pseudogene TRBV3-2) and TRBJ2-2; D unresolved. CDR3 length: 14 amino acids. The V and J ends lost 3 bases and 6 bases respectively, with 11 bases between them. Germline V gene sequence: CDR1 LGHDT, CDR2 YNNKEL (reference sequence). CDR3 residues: CASSHLVGSGELFF. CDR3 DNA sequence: TGTGCCAGCAGCCATCTAGTTGGGTCCGGGGAGCTGTTTTTT.

The CDR3 is CASSPTRLAGRETQYF. The CDR3 coding sequence is TGTGCCAGCAGCCCGACCCGACTAGCGGGACGAGAGACCCAGTACTTC. The chain recombines TRBV7-9 with TRBJ2-5; 11 positions agree with TRBD2. Trimming cost V 5 bases and J 4 bases; bases outside gene matches: 9. The CDR3 loop spans 16 amino acids. The germline V gene has CDR1 SEHNR and CDR2 FQNEAQ (reference sequence).

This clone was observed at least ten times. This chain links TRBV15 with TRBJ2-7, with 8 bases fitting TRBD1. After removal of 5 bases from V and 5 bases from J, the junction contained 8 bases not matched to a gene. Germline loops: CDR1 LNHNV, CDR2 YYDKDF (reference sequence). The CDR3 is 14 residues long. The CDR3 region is CATSRSRQGNEQYF. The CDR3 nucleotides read TGTGCCACCAGCCGCTCCAGACAGGGGAACGAGCAGTACTTC. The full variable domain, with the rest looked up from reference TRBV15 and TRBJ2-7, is DAMVIQNPRYQVTQFGKPVTLSCSQTLNHNVMYWYQQKSSQAPKLLFHYYDKDFNNEADTPDNFQSRRPNTSFCFLDIRSPGLGDTAMYLCATSRSRQGNEQYFGPGTRLTVT.

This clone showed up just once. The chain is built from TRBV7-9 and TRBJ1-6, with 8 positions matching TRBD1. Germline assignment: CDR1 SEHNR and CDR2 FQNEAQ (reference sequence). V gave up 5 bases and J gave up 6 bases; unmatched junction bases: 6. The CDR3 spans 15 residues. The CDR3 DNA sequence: TGTGCCAGCAGCCTGGACAGGGTTGCTAATTCACCCCTCCACTTT. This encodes CASSLDRVANSPLHF.

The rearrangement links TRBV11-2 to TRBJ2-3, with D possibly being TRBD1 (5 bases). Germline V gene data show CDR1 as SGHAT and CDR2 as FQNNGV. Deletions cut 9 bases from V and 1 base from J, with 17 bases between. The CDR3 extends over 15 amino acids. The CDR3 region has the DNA TGTGCCAGTTCCCTCGGGTCGACAGGCACAGATACGCAGTATTTT. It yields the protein CASSLGSTGTDTQYF.

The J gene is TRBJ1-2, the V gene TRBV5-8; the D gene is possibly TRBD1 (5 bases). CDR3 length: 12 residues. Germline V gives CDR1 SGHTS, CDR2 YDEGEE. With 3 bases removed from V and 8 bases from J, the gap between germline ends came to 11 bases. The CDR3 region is CASSYWTRGYTF. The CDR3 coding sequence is TGTGCCAGCAGCTATTGGACAAGGGGCTACACCTTC.

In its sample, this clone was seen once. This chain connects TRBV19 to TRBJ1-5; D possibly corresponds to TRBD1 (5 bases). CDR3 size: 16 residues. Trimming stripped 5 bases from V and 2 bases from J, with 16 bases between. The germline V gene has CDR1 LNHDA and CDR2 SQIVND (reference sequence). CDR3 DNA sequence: TGTGCCAGTAGTTGGGATCCCGGGGGAGGCAATCAGCCCCAGCATTTT. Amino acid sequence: CASSWDPGGGNQPQHF.

The CDR3 sequence: CSVAQGGADTQYF. DNA for the CDR3: TGCAGCGTTGCCCAGGGGGGAGCAGATACGCAGTATTTT. This chain links TRBV29-1 with TRBJ2-3, with D tentatively TRBD1 (7 bases). The CDR3 is made up of 13 amino acids. The V gene lost 4 bases and the J gene lost 4 bases, with 12 bases spanning the gap. Germline CDR1 SQVTM, CDR2 ANQGSEA.

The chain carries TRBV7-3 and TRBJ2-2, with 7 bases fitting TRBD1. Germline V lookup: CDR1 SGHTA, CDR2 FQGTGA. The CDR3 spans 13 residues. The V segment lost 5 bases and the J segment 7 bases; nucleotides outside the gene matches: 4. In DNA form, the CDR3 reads TGTGCCAGCAGCCAAGACAGGGTCGGGGAGCTGTTTTTT. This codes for CASSQDRVGELFF.

CDR3 loop: CASSLRSVGTSGGARETQYF. In DNA, the CDR3 is TGTGCCAGCAGCTTAAGGAGCGTGGGGACTAGCGGGGGGGCCCGGGAGACCCAGTACTTC. This rearrangement joins TRBV7-6 to TRBJ2-5; TRBD2 matches 16 bases. The germline CDR1 and CDR2 sequences are SGHVS and FNYEAQ. The CDR3 sequence is 20 residues long. Losses at the gene ends were 2 bases for V and 5 bases for J; bases not matched to a gene: 14.